The present entry profiles one T cell receptor (beta chain) with its context. The antigen is undetermined. Every subset's genomic DNA went evenly onto several immunoSEQ plates. Profiling relied on immunoSEQ multiplex PCR, and the TCRdb table lists in-frame clones only, not all of them. This repertoire shows about 2.4 million clones, 93% found once; its top ten account for around 0.37%. The data stem from a study of shared clonotypes between healthy human individuals. Overall study results and limits: Generation of non-shared clonotypes was less probable than generation of clonotypes shared by all four donors.

The CDR3 consists of 13 residues. V lost 6 bases and J 1 base, leaving 9 bases between the germline ends. Germline V CDR1 and CDR2: MNHEY, SVGAGI. Sequencing used naive CD4+ T cells from PBMCs. Described subset: CD45RA+ positively selected. The TCR originated in a man younger than 35 in good health. Some clones in this sample may be carry-over from other donors' samples. This chain joins TRBV6-5 and TRBJ1-1; D is ambiguous. The CDR3 sequence is CASSPDGNTEAFF. In DNA form, the CDR3 reads TGTGCCAGCAGCCCGGACGGGAACACTGAAGCTTTCTTT.